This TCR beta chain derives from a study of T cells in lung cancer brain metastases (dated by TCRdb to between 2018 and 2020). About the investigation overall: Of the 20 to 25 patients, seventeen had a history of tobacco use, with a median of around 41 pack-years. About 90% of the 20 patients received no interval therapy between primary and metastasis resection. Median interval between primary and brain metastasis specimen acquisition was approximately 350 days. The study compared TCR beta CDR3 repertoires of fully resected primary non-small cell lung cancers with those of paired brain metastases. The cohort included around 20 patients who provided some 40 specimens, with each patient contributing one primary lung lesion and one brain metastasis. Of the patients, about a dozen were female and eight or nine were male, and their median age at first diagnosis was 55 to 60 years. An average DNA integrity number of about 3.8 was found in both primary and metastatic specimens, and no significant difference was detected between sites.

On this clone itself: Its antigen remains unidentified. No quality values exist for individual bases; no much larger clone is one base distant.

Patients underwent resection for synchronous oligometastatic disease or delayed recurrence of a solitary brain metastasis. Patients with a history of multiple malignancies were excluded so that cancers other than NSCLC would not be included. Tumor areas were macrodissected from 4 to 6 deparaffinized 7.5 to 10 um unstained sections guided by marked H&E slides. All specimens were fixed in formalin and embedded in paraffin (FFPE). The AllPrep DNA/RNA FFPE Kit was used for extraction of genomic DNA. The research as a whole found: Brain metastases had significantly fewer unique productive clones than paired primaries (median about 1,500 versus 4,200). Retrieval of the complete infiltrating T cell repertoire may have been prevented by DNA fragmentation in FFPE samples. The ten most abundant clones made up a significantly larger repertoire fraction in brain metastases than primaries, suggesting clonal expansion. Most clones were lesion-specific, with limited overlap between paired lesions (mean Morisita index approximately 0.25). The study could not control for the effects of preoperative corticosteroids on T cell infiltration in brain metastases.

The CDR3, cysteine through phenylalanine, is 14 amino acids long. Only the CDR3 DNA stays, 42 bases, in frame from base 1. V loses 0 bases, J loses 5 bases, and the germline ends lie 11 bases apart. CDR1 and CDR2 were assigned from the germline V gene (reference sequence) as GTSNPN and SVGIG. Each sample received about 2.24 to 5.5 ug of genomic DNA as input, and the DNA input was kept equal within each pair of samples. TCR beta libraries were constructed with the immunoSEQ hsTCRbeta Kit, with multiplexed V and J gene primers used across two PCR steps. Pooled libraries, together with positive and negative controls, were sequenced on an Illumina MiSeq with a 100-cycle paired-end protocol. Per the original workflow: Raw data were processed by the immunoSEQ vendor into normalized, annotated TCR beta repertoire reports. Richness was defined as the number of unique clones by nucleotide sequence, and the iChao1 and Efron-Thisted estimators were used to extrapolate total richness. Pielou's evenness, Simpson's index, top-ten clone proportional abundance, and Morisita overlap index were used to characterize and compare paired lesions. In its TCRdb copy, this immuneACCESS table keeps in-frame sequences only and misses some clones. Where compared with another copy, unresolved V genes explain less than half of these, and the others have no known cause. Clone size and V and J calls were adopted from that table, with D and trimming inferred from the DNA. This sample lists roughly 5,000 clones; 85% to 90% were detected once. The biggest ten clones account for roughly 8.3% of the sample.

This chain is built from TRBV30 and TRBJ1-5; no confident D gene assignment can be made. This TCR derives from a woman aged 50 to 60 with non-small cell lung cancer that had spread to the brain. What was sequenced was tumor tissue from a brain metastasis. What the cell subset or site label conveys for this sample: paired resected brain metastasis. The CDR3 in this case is CAWSVNGKYQPQHF. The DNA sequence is TGTGCCTGGAGTGTAAATGGGAAGTATCAGCCCCAGCATTTT. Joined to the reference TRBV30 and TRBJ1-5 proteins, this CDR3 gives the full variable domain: SQTIHQWPATLVQPVGSPLSLECTVEGTSNPNLYWYRQAAGRGLQLLFYSVGIGQISSEVPQNLSASRPQDRQFILSSKKLLLSDSGFYLCAWSVNGKYQPQHFGDGTRLSIL.